This T cell receptor beta chain comes out of a study of T cells in Graves' hyperthyroidism and ophthalmopathy. The authors obtained PBMCs from 10 ml of fresh peripheral blood. V dropped 4 bases and J dropped 9; count of bases not matched to a gene: 6. In germline, CDR1 is MNHEY, CDR2 SVGEGT. This CDR3 is built from 14 residues. Template material for amplifying TCR beta CDR3 regions consisted of RNA transcripts. A first-round RT-PCR of the TCR CDR3 used the HTBI primer set. Via MiXCR, TCRdb re-called the multiplex PCR reads, giving one row per CDR3 protein. The sample has around 600,000 distinct CDR3 sequences; about 15% are singletons.

The clonotype was recovered from a woman in her fifties or sixties with Graves' ophthalmopathy. Sequencing was done on a sample of blood. The chain links TRBV6-2 or TRBV6-3 to TRBJ2-1; 10 bases match TRBD2. CDR3 nucleotides: TGTGCCAGCAGTTTAGCGGGAGGTTCAAGTGAGCAGTTCTTC. It encodes CASSLAGGSSEQFF.